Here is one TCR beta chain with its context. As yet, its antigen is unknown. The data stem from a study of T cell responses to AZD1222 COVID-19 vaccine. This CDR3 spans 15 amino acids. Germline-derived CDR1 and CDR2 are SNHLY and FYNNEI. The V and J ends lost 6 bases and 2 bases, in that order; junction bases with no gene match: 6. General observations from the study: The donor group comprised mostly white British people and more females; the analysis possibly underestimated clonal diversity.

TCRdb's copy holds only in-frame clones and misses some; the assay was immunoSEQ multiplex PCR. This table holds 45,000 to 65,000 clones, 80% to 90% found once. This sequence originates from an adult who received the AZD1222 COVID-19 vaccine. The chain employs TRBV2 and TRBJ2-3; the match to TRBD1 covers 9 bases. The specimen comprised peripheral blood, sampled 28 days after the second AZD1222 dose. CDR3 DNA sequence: TGTGCCAGCAGGGTACAGGGGGCCGACACAGATACGCAGTATTTT. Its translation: CASRVQGADTDTQYF.